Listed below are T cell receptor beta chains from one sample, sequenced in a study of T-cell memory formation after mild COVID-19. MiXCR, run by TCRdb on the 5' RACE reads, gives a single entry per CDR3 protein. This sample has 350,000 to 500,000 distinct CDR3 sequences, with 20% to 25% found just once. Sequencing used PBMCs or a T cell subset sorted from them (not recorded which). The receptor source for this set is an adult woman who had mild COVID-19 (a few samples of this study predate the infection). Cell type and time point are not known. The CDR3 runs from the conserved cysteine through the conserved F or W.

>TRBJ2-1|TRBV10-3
CAISDGSHIYNEQFF
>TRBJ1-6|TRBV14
CASSLRGRGYNSPLHF
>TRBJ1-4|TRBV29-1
CSASGSTNEKLFF
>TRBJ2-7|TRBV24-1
CATSDLGVLIEHEQYF
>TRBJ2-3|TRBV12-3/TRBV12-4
CASTGGPRTDTQYF
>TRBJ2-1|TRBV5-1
CASSITSGSGNEQFF
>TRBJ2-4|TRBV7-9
CASSLAPQGGGKYF
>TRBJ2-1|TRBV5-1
CASSFRGAYNNEQFF
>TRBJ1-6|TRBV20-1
CSARDGIRTNSPLHF
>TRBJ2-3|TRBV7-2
CASSLGGAGRTDTQYF
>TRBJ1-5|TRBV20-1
CSAKRTGSYQPQHF
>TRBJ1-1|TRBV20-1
CSASLGPEAFF
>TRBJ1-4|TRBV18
CASSPRLAEKLFF
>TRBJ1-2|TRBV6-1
CASSEQGYGYGYTF
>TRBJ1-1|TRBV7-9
CASSFGTANTEAFF